This entry concerns a single T cell receptor beta chain. Germline V gives CDR1 MNHEY, CDR2 SVGAGI. Trimming stripped 2 bases from V and 6 bases from J, with 10 bases between. The CDR3 contains 13 residues. The data stem from a study of T cell changes during pregnancy in multiple sclerosis. Sequenced by immunoSEQ multiplex PCR; TCRdb stores in-frame clones only, minus some. The table records 60,000 or so clones, 91% of them present only once. The sample was peripheral blood, taken before pregnancy. The genes are TRBV6-5 and TRBJ1-1, with D hard to call. The source of this sequence is a female donor with multiple sclerosis, enrolled in a pregnancy study. This chain's CDR3 is CASSYNLLSEAFF. The CDR3 region has the DNA TGTGCCAGCAGTTACAACCTACTCTCTGAAGCTTTCTTT.